A single sample is the source of the 18 T cell receptor beta chains below, sequenced in a study of Ad26.COV2.S vaccination and SARS-CoV-2 variants. As for treatment: 15 to 20 received Ad26.COV2.S at low or high dose, single or two shots; about 5 received placebo; per-sample allocation not given. Sampling was done on day 63 after the first vaccine or placebo injection. Sequencing was performed with immunoSEQ multiplex PCR; in TCRdb, only in-frame clones are kept and a portion is missing. The sample yields around 300,000 clones, less than 90% seen once. The sample consisted of peripheral blood, taken in a trial of Ad26.COV2.S vaccine versus placebo. Every receptor here comes from a person between 18 and 60 years old who received the Ad26.COV2.S COVID-19 vaccine or a placebo.

This clone is a singleton in its sample. The chain joins TRBV7-9 to TRBJ1-4; D is uncertain. V gave up 2 bases and J gave up 2 bases, with 9 bases separating them. Germline V CDR1 and CDR2: SEHNR, FQNEAQ (reference sequence). The CDR3 has 15 amino acids. The CDR3 loop is CASSLSGSTNEKLFF. The CDR3 bases are TGTGCCAGCAGCTTATCGGGCAGTACTAATGAAAAACTGTTTTTT. The variable domain in full, completed from reference TRBV7-9 and TRBJ1-4, reads DTGVSQNPRHKITKRGQNVTFRCDPISEHNRLYWYRQTLGQGPEFLTYFQNEAQLEKSRLLSDRFSAERPKGSFSTLEIQRTEQGDSAMYLCASSLSGSTNEKLFFGSGTQLSVL.

The chain employs TRBV6-2 or TRBV6-3 and TRBJ2-1, with 8 bases that match TRBD2. This CDR3 has 18 residues. In germline, CDR1 is MNHEY, CDR2 SVGEGT. V lost 2 bases and J lost 0; bases outside the gene matches: 9. CDR3 in amino acids: CASSYTSGGGISYNEQFF. The CDR3 nucleotides are TGTGCCAGCAGTTACACTAGCGGAGGCGGAATCTCCTACAATGAGCAGTTCTTC.

The chain combines TRBV27 with TRBJ2-2, with TRBD1 matching over 8 bases. Germline V gene sequence: CDR1 MNHEY, CDR2 SMNVEV (reference sequence). Unmatched junction bases numbered 10, after V lost 8 bases and J lost 5 bases. The CDR3 is 15 amino acids. DNA for the CDR3: TGTGCCAGCCGAATCGGACAGGGATTAACCGGGGAGCTGTTTTTT. Encoded protein: CASRIGQGLTGELFF.

The chain recombines TRBV9 with TRBJ1-4; tentative D call: TRBD1 (6 bases). Germline V gene sequence: CDR1 SGDLS, CDR2 YYNGEE. With 3 bases removed from V and 8 bases from J, the gap between germline ends came to 17 bases. This CDR3 comprises 15 residues. CDR3 loop: CASSETSGTLEKLFF. The CDR3 DNA is TGTGCCAGCAGCGAGACAAGCGGGACACTCGAAAAACTGTTTTTT.

V usage is TRBV4-2 and J usage is TRBJ2-5; 8 positions agree with TRBD1. The CDR3 extends over 15 amino acids. Losses at the gene ends were 1 base for V and 4 bases for J; bases not matched to a gene: 5. Germline values: CDR1 LGHNA, CDR2 YNFKEQ. The CDR3 DNA reads TGTGCCAGCAGCCAAGCCAGGGGGCAGGGAGAGACCCAGTACTTC. Translating it yields CASSQARGQGETQYF.

The genes are TRBV28 and TRBJ1-1, with D hard to call. The CDR3 totals 15 residues. Germline V gives CDR1 MDHEN, CDR2 SYDVKM. Trimming took off 6 bases at V and 11 bases at J, with 25 bases between the two ends. The CDR3 protein is CASSAWRTPDASAFF. The CDR3, as DNA: TGTGCCAGCAGCGCCTGGCGGACCCCCGACGCTTCGGCTTTCTTT.

This chain links TRBV18 with TRBJ1-1; 7 nucleotides match TRBD1. CDR3 length: 14 amino acids. The junction had 6 bases not matched to a gene; V was cut back by 3 bases and J by 5 bases. The germline V gene encodes CDR1 KGHSH and CDR2 LQKENI. The CDR3 nucleotides are TGTGCCAGCTCACCCCAGGGGGTTTGGACTGAAGCTTTCTTT. Translating gives CASSPQGVWTEAFF.

The rearrangement joins TRBV28 to TRBJ1-3; 10 nucleotides align to TRBD1. CDR1 is MDHEN, CDR2 SYDVKM, per germline. CDR3 length: 18 amino acids. V was pared by 0 bases and J by 0 bases, with 5 bases of the junction left unmatched. The chain's CDR3 is CASSLWGTGARSGNTIYF. CDR3 coding DNA: TGTGCCAGCAGTTTATGGGGGACAGGGGCCCGCTCTGGAAACACCATATATTTT.

The J gene is TRBJ2-7, the V gene TRBV18; D gene ambiguous. CDR1 and CDR2 from the germline V gene are KGHSH and LQKENI. This CDR3 is built from 12 residues. Trimming shortened V by 3 bases and J by 7 bases, and 10 bases separated the two germline ends. DNA of the CDR3: TGTGCCAGCTCACCGACCTCCGGGGAGCAGTACTTC. It encodes CASSPTSGEQYF.

The J gene is TRBJ2-2, the V gene TRBV19; unclear D gene. CDR1 is LNHDA, CDR2 SQIVND, per germline (reference sequence). V was pared by 5 bases and J by 5 bases, with 9 bases between. The CDR3 is 13 residues long. CDR3 amino acids: CASSAEGTGELFF. The CDR3 coding sequence is TGTGCCAGTAGTGCAGAAGGGACCGGGGAGCTGTTTTTT.

A note on this clone: Different DNA sequences within this sample yield the same CDR3. J is TRBJ2-7 and V is TRBV18; TRBD1 or TRBD2 may be the D gene (5 bases each). The CDR3 length is 12 residues. Germline lookup yields CDR1 KGHSH and CDR2 LQKENI. With 2 bases removed from V and 5 bases from J, the gap between germline ends came to 7 bases. The CDR3 DNA reads TGTGCCAGCTCACCAAGAGGGGACGAGCAGTACTTC. The encoded protein is CASSPRGDEQYF.

The rearrangement links TRBV20-1 to TRBJ2-5; 10 bases are a match to TRBD2. The germline gives CDR1 DFQATT, CDR2 SNEGSKA (reference sequence). The CDR3 is 17 amino acids. With 3 bases clipped from V and 4 bases from J, the junction kept 14 bases outside the gene matches. CDR3 sequence reads: CSASRVLAGEVGETQYF. The DNA for the CDR3 is TGCAGTGCTAGTCGAGTGCTAGCGGGAGAGGTGGGAGAGACCCAGTACTTC.

The rearrangement links TRBV7-2 to TRBJ1-5, with 12 positions matching TRBD1. Germline trimming cut 6 bases from V and 5 bases from J; bases unmatched to any gene: 11. From germline, CDR1 is SGHTA and CDR2 FQGNSA. This CDR3 comprises 17 residues. The CDR3 sequence is CASSSGTGGGRHQPQHF. The CDR3 nucleotides are TGTGCCAGCAGTTCTGGGACAGGGGGCGGCCGCCATCAGCCCCAGCATTTT.

This chain links TRBV7-2 with TRBJ1-4; D is perhaps TRBD1 (5 bases). CDR3 length: 14 amino acids. The germline CDR1 and CDR2 sequences are SGHTA and FQGNSA. The V end lost 5 bases, the J end lost 8 bases, and 15 bases lay between the germline ends. The CDR3 here is CASSPGRASEKLFF. DNA of the CDR3: TGTGCCAGCAGCCCAGGGAGGGCGTCGGAAAAACTGTTTTTT.

CDR3 loop: CASSEGGLNIQYF. DNA of the CDR3: TGTGCCAGCAGTGAAGGAGGGCTAAACATTCAGTACTTC. The chain joins TRBV6-1 to TRBJ2-4, with D perhaps TRBD2 (5 bases). The CDR3 covers 13 residues. Trimming removed 1 base at V and 6 bases at J, with 7 bases between. CDR1 and CDR2 from the germline V gene are MNHNS and SASEGT.

The genes are TRBV28 and TRBJ1-5; no reliable D call. The germline V gene encodes CDR1 MDHEN and CDR2 SYDVKM. Trimming pared 7 bases from V and 7 bases from J, leaving 17 bases between. The CDR3 runs 14 residues. This chain's CDR3 is CASTETDLRQPQHF. CDR3 bases: TGTGCCAGCACAGAGACGGACCTTCGCCAGCCCCAGCATTTT.

The rearrangement joins TRBV21-1 to TRBJ1-2; no check of the table's D call, TRBD1, against the DNA was made. TRBV21-1 is shown as a pseudogene. This CDR3 is 16 amino acids long. The CDR3, as DNA: TGTGCCAGCAGCAAAAAGCCCGGACAGCAGCTTTATGGCTACACCTTC. Its translation: CASSKKPGQQLYGYTF.

This chain joins TRBV29-1 and TRBJ2-3; D uncertain. The CDR3 has 12 residues. Trimming left V 1 base short and J 4 bases short, with 6 bases between. Germline CDR1 SQVTM, CDR2 ANQGSEA. CDR3 sequence reads: CSVEGQADTQYF. CDR3 bases: TGCAGCGTTGAAGGTCAGGCAGATACGCAGTATTTT.